The text below deals with one T cell receptor beta chain. No cognate antigen has been identified for it. Per-base quality was not reported, and no clone a single base away is much larger than it. The CDR3 runs 15 residues from the cysteine to the phenylalanine. CDR3 DNA only is kept here, 45 bases in frame from base 1. Cut back by 5 bases and 7 bases, the V and J ends lie 18 bases apart. Taken from the germline V gene, the CDR1 and CDR2 loops are SGHTA and FQGNSA. The cohort was made up of approximately 670 healthy bone marrow donors. All cohort members were sampled while nominally healthy, although unrecorded immune exposures were likely present. The donor tested CMV seropositive, placing the donor among the 289 seropositive members of the cohort. A peripheral blood sample was provided by each donor, and peripheral blood mononuclear cells were used for TCR beta sequencing. Genomic DNA extraction from the blood cell samples was performed with the Qiagen DNeasy Blood Extraction Kit.

The sample belongs to a study of cytomegalovirus exposure and HLA in healthy donors (TCRdb year 2017). Looking at the study overall: An earlier analysis of approximately 640 of the donors reported 250 to 350 Gb of sequence data and about 100 million unique TCR beta sequences from 190 million or so T cells. Approximately 300 gigabases of sequencing data and around 88 million unique TCR sequences made up an early release that covered some 640 HLA-typed donors. The genetic ancestry cluster associated with self-reported Caucasian donors included around four fifths of the roughly 410 genotyped donors. The study was designed to test whether signatures of past pathogen exposure could be identified by cataloging public T cell receptors. The T cell repertoires of roughly 660 subjects were profiled by immunosequencing and related to cytomegalovirus serostatus. In addition to the first cohort of 500 to 850 subjects, a separate validation cohort of 100 to 150 different subjects was used. The study combined high-throughput TCR immunosequencing, statistical association of individual TCRs with disease status, and machine learning to predict cytomegalovirus infection status. To study patterns of TCR occurrence, a later analysis re-analyzed previously published TCR beta repertoires from 550 to 800 donors and added high-resolution HLA genotyping. The later analysis used no new phenotypic data to find candidate immune exposures, relying instead on TCR beta sequences and their occurrence across donors. An earlier analysis of about 600 of the donors used high-throughput TCR beta sequencing to judge whether each TCR beta V gene segment behaved as functional or pseudogenic. Donor age, sex, ethnicity and CMV serostatus were compiled together with the repertoire data. Genome-wide SNP genotypes for about 65% of the 666 donors were used in a later genetic analysis, which treated that subset as a discovery cohort. Every discovery cohort repertoire had been produced on one sequencing platform. HLA typing covered class I and class II loci at four-digit resolution. The number of typed donors differed by locus: about 620-630 for A, B, C, DRB1 and DQB1; approximately 530 for DQA1; approximately 600 for DPA1; and roughly 450 for DPB1. Four to six DR-DQ haplotypes were handled as single units for association and clustering, since linkage in the cohort was strong. Across some 400 genotyped donors of the cohort, an average of approximately 200,000 unique TCR beta nucleotide sequences per donor were sequenced, and roughly a sixth of those sequences were non-productive. The investigation overall reported the following: In a later analysis, HLA-associated TCR beta chains were found to be more clonally expanded and to have lower generation probabilities than equally common non-associated chains. According to a later analysis, TCR association rates differed among HLA loci, with DRB1 alleles showing the most associated TCRs and HLA-C alleles showing the fewest. It was suggested by the authors that the approach could potentially be generalized to other disease states and immunological phenotypes. Most TCR sequences were observed very rarely across donors, whereas some public TCRs were present in many individuals. The classifier was reported to diagnose cytomegalovirus status with high specificity and sensitivity in both the original cohort and the validation cohort. Several of the top co-occurrence clusters appeared to be linked to parvovirus B19, influenza, CMV and Epstein-Barr virus, according to a later analysis. Correlated functional status among segregating V segments might reflect linkage disequilibrium, but an unknown experimental factor could not be ruled out. CMV serostatus was the only immune exposure information available for the cohort. When HLA alleles, especially DR and DQ, strongly co-occurred, TCR associations were difficult to assign to individual alleles. Over 15 rarely observed V segments, including chromosome 9 orphons, were excluded from the earlier analysis of several hundred of the donors because counts were too low. A later genetic analysis associated a missense DCLRE1C variant with V-gene and J-gene trimming of TCR beta chains, and an independent cohort replicated the association. In a later analysis, 16,951 TCR beta sequences were associated with specific HLA alleles at a false discovery rate of 0.05. Presence/absence analyses assumed roughly uniform sequencing depth across donors, an assumption that may not hold. An earlier analysis of 587 of the donors showed that most TCR beta V segments appeared in productive rearrangements either about 87% or about 30% of the time, which broadly matched IMGT annotations. The 87-base-pair reads could not distinguish some IMGT-functional V segments, including TRBV6-2 and TRBV6-3, so those segments were excluded. A further reported finding was that TCR beta sequences accurately predicted the HLA-A and HLA-B alleles for most subjects in the first cohort. A later genetic analysis reported fewer N-insertions in productive TCRs among donors in an Asian-associated ancestry cluster than the roughly 700-donor mean. Most CMV-associated TCR beta chains appeared to be HLA-restricted in a later analysis, and the HLA associations seemed to be driven largely by CMV exposure. The study listed around 160 TCR beta chains as associated with cytomegalovirus. The cohort was sequenced for TCR beta chains only, and without alpha or paired-chain data the features that could be detected were limited. Three of the identified cytomegalovirus-associated TCR beta chains were confirmed in vitro to be specific for cytomegalovirus antigens. A group of highly shared sequence variants was considered likely to be a technical artifact of the sequencing pipeline. Because HLA typing was missing for some donors at each locus, association tests included only the typed subset.

Libraries were constructed by the immunoSEQ multiplex PCR assay. A mixture of 60 forward primers for TCR Vbeta segments and 13 reverse primers for TCR Jbeta segments was used in the multiplex PCR. Amplification of the CDR3 region of rearranged TCR beta genes was performed with a multiplex PCR assay on genomic DNA. The Illumina HiSeq System was used to sequence the amplified TCR beta libraries as 87-base-pair reads. In the paper's pipeline: A later analysis tallied approximately 87 million unique TCR beta chains across the 610 or so repertoires, and about 10 million of those chains were shared by two or more donors. Raw reads were error-corrected and collapsed into unique sequences with a nearest-neighbor algorithm that merged closely related sequences to remove PCR and sequencing errors. To assign V, D and J gene segments, CDR3 sequences were aligned to IMGT reference sequences. For a sequence to be retained, at least a six-nucleotide match to both a V gene segment and a J gene segment was required. Rearrangements were called productive when the CDR3 lacked stop codons and stayed in frame with V and J; all others were non-productive. Following IMGT convention, CDR3 was defined as the stretch from the second conserved V-encoded cysteine to the conserved J-encoded phenylalanine. Sequences without an unambiguous match to a single V gene segment were excluded from the earlier analysis of a few hundred of the donors. In an earlier analysis of more than 500 of the donors, a V segment was called functional when productive rearrangements were above 56.7%, and segregating when the standard deviation between donors exceeded 5%. A statistical classification framework was built for diagnosing cytomegalovirus status from the catalog of TCR beta chain sequences. V and J gene assignment, in a later analysis, came from comparing TCR nucleotide sequences with IMGT/GENE-DB human TR gene sequences. Using the TCRdist pipeline, a later analysis assigned CDR3 sequences along with most-parsimonious VDJ recombination scenarios. A later analysis defined each TCR beta chain by its CDR3 amino acid sequence plus V-gene family, and excluded reads lacking a unique V-gene family. A later analysis removed roughly 590 highly shared, low-generation-probability nucleotide sequences to deal with suspected cross-contamination and a sequencing artifact. A later analysis calculated a clonal expansion index for each public chain from normalized within-repertoire ranks of inferred template counts. Generation probabilities in a later analysis came from a VDJ recombination model fitted to out-of-frame rearrangements, and those results were checked against IGoR. In a later analysis, hypergeometric tests were used to score TCR-TCR, TCR-HLA and TCR-CMV co-occurrence, with a repertoire-size bias correction applied to TCR pairs. To estimate false discovery rates, a later analysis permuted the HLA or CMV assignments 20 times. In a later analysis, co-occurring TCRs were grouped using DBSCAN, with TCRdist sequence similarity added in when clustering inside HLA-allele-positive subsets. Co-occurrence clustering excluded repertoires with fewer than 30,000 or more than 120,000 public chains, plus five with anomalous nucleotide sharing. Sourced from immuneACCESS, this table was stored by TCRdb with only in-frame sequences that have V and J called. A share of the clones is absent; for the studies checked, an unresolved V gene accounts for under half, and the remainder has no known explanation. V, J and clone size were drawn from that table, and D and trimming were deduced from the DNA. The sample contains about 190,000 clones, approximately 70% of them found a single time. The top ten constitute 2.5% to 3.5% of the sample.

The chain was built from TRBV7-2 and TRBJ2-1, with TRBD2 perhaps the D gene, on 6 matching bases. The sample comprised PBMCs. The TCR sequence derives from a woman aged 25 to 39 in good health and CMV-seropositive. The CDR3 protein: CASSHPGLTTNEQFF. The nucleotides read TGTGCCAGCAGCCATCCGGGACTTACCACTAATGAGCAGTTCTTC.